What follows are 17 T cell receptor beta chains derived from one specimen sequenced in a study of shared clonotypes between healthy human individuals. The protocol was immunoSEQ multiplex PCR, while the TCRdb copy is restricted to in-frame clones and leaves out a portion. The repertoire holds 1,500,000 or so clones, with just under 99% as singletons. Sequenced: naive CD4+ T cells sorted from blood. Subset meaning: CD45RA+ positively selected. These receptors were collected from a man aged 25 to 40 in good health.

The CDR3: CASVEGGVNYGYTF. As DNA, the CDR3 is TGTGCCAGTGTTGAGGGGGGCGTTAACTATGGCTACACCTTC. The chain joins TRBV2 to TRBJ1-2; TRBD1 might be the D (6 bases). This CDR3 has 14 residues. Germline assignment: CDR1 SNHLY and CDR2 FYNNEI. Trimming took off 9 bases at V and 1 base at J, with 15 bases between the two ends.

The V and J genes are TRBV5-1 and TRBJ1-1; D possibly corresponds to TRBD1 (5 bases). This CDR3 is built from 15 residues. Germline CDR1 SGHRS, CDR2 YFSETQ. V shed 0 bases and J shed 0 bases, with 9 bases lying between them. The CDR3 sequence is CASSLAATVNTEAFF. CDR3 sequence (DNA): TGCGCCAGCAGCTTGGCCGCGACAGTGAACACTGAAGCTTTCTTT.

The chain has TRBV15 and TRBJ2-7; D remains ambiguous. This CDR3 is 13 amino acids long. V shed 2 bases and J shed 2 bases, with 7 bases lying between them. CDR1 and CDR2 from the germline V gene are LNHNV and YYDKDF (reference sequence). DNA for the CDR3: TGTGCCACCAGCAGACCCCCTGCCTACGAGCAGTACTTC. This gives the protein CATSRPPAYEQYF.

The chain recombines TRBV2 with TRBJ1-2, with D unresolved. The V end lost 6 bases, the J end lost 4 bases, and 15 bases lay between the germline ends. The CDR3 length is 14 residues. CDR1 SNHLY and CDR2 FYNNEI come from the germline V gene. The CDR3 reads CASSDQDPTYGYTF. The CDR3, as DNA: TGTGCCAGCAGCGATCAGGACCCAACCTATGGCTACACCTTC. The full variable domain, rest sourced from reference TRBV2 and TRBJ1-2, is EPEVTQTPSHQVTQMGQEVILRCVPISNHLYFYWYRQILGQKVEFLVSFYNNEISEKSEIFDDQFSVERPDGSNFTLKIRSTKLEDSAMYFCASSDQDPTYGYTFGSGTRLTVV.

This rearrangement joins TRBV15 to TRBJ2-7, with D possibly being TRBD1 (6 bases). V was cut by 5 bases and J by 9 bases, with 20 bases left in between. CDR3 length: 14 amino acids. The germline gives CDR1 LNHNV, CDR2 YYDKDF (reference sequence). As DNA, the CDR3 is TGTGCCACCAGCCCCCAGGGGATCCCCGGTTCGCAGTACTTC. Encoded protein: CATSPQGIPGSQYF.

V usage is TRBV28 and J usage is TRBJ2-7; D unclear. Germline V gives CDR1 MDHEN, CDR2 SYDVKM. The CDR3 loop spans 16 amino acids. The V and J ends lost 2 bases and 3 bases respectively, with 17 bases between them. In DNA, the CDR3 is TGTGCCAGCAGTTTAATTACATCGGGTCGTGTCTACGAGCAGTACTTC. This codes for CASSLITSGRVYEQYF.

This sequence joins TRBV7-8 and TRBJ2-7; D is undetermined. Germline V gene data show CDR1 as SGHVS and CDR2 as FQNEAQ. This CDR3 comprises 13 residues. V was trimmed by 4 bases and J by 4 bases, leaving 11 bases between them. The CDR3 region has the DNA TGTGCCAGCAGCTCAAGCTGGGAATACGAGCAGTACTTC. Translating gives CASSSSWEYEQYF.

The chain links TRBV4-3 to TRBJ2-1, with 7 nucleotides matching TRBD2. CDR3 length equals 17 residues. The V gene end was trimmed by 0 bases and the J gene end by 4 bases; junction bases not matched to a gene: 9. From germline, CDR1 is LGHNA and CDR2 YSLEER. CDR3: CASSQDPPASGYNEQFF. The CDR3 DNA sequence: TGCGCCAGCAGCCAAGATCCCCCGGCTAGCGGTTACAATGAGCAGTTCTTC.

The rearrangement links TRBV4-1 to TRBJ2-1, with D tentatively TRBD2 (6 bases). V was cut by 3 bases and J by 7 bases, with 16 bases left in between. The CDR3 runs 15 residues. CDR1 MGHRA and CDR2 YSYEKL come from the germline V gene. CDR3 in amino acids: CASSHGGVLSNEQFF. The CDR3 DNA follows: TGCGCCAGCAGCCACGGGGGAGTTTTGTCGAATGAGCAGTTCTTC.

The chain employs TRBV7-2 and TRBJ2-7; 8 bases line up with TRBD1. This CDR3 spans 13 amino acids. V dropped 3 bases and J dropped 5; count of bases not matched to a gene: 3. Germline-derived CDR1 and CDR2 are SGHTA and FQGNSA. CDR3 residues: CASSFRTGNEQYF. The DNA for the CDR3 is TGTGCCAGCAGCTTCCGGACAGGGAACGAGCAGTACTTC.

Only one count was recorded for this clone. This chain uses TRBV29-1 with TRBJ1-1; possible D gene TRBD1, 5 bases. Trimming removed 7 bases from V and 5 bases from J, with 11 bases in between. The length of the CDR3 is 11 residues. The germline gives CDR1 SQVTM, CDR2 ANQGSEA. The CDR3 coding sequence is TGCAGCGGAGGGGCGCTGACTGAAGCTTTCTTT. It is translated as CSGGALTEAFF.

The chain has TRBV5-1 and TRBJ2-1; possibly TRBD1 or TRBD2 for D (5 bases each). The CDR3 runs 15 residues. V lost 6 bases, J lost 9 bases, and 22 bases lay in between. From germline, CDR1 is SGHRS and CDR2 YFSETQ. The CDR3 spells CASTQNGGLKTEQFF. The CDR3 bases are TGCGCCAGCACCCAGAATGGGGGTCTAAAGACTGAGCAGTTCTTC.

J is TRBJ1-1 and V is TRBV6-4; D gene unclear. The CDR3 totals 13 residues. The V gene lost 2 bases and the J gene lost 0 bases, with 4 bases spanning the gap. CDR1 is MRHNA, CDR2 SNTAGT, per germline. CDR3: CASSDQMNTEAFF. The CDR3 DNA is TGTGCCAGCAGTGACCAGATGAACACTGAAGCTTTCTTT.

V gene TRBV18 combines with J gene TRBJ2-1; 10 bases align to TRBD1. Germline V lookup: CDR1 KGHSH, CDR2 LQKENI. The CDR3 covers 12 residues. V lost 3 bases and J lost 16; bases outside the gene matches: 6. The CDR3 nucleotides read TGTGCCAGCTCACCGGCCGGGACAGGGGAATTCTTC. This translates into CASSPAGTGEFF. The complete variable domain, with remaining parts taken from reference TRBV18 and TRBJ2-1, reads NAGVMQNPRHLVRRRGQEARLRCSPMKGHSHVYWYRQLPEEGLKFMVYLQKENIIDESGMPKERFSAEFPKEGPSILRIQQVVRGDSAAYFCASSPAGTGEFFGPGTRLTVL.

On this clone: This CDR3 is also generated by other DNA sequences in the sample. The chain combines TRBV18 with TRBJ2-3, with 7 bases aligning to TRBD2. With V trimmed by 2 bases and J by 2 bases, 1 base remained unmatched. The germline V gene encodes CDR1 KGHSH and CDR2 LQKENI. CDR3 size: 14 residues. Here the CDR3 reads CASSPTSDTDTQYF. The CDR3 DNA reads as TGTGCCAGCTCACCAACTAGCGACACAGATACGCAGTATTTT.

The V call is TRBV2, the J call TRBJ1-1, with 8 bases aligning to TRBD1. This CDR3 has 14 amino acids. Germline values: CDR1 SNHLY, CDR2 FYNNEI. The V segment lost 6 bases and the J segment 2 bases; nucleotides outside the gene matches: 5. The CDR3 coding sequence is TGTGCCAGCAGCAGAGGACAGGGTAACACTGAAGCTTTCTTT. It codes for CASSRGQGNTEAFF.

V gene TRBV19 combines with J gene TRBJ2-5; 10 bases fit TRBD2. J was trimmed by 5 bases and V by 8 bases; bases with no gene match: 17. The CDR3 has 17 residues. The germline V gene encodes CDR1 LNHDA and CDR2 SQIVND (reference sequence). The CDR3 loop is CASSRRWSGRDGETQYF. The CDR3 DNA reads as TGTGCCAGTTCAAGAAGATGGAGCGGGAGGGACGGGGAGACCCAGTACTTC.